One and the same sample provided the 2 T cell receptor beta chains below, sequenced in a study of identical twins. TCRdb fed the 5' RACE reads into MiXCR, producing one record per CDR3 protein. This repertoire shows 500,000 to 700,000 distinct CDR3 sequences, under 8.5% found once; its top ten account for 1.5% to 2%. This same sample was also part of a study on yellow fever vaccine responses in identical twins.

Source material: PBMCs. These receptors were collected from a woman aged 18-29 years in good health.

Remarks on this clonotype: This could be a read error, since a much larger clone is one nucleotide away. CDR3: CGSSEVGSYNEQFF. The CDR3 region has the DNA TGCGGCAGCAGCGAGGTAGGCTCCTACAATGAGCAGTTCTTC. This chain connects TRBV5-1 to TRBJ2-1; the D is unclear. The CDR3 spans 14 residues. Germline V gene sequence: CDR1 SGHRS, CDR2 YFSETQ.

This clonotype has at least ten counts. This chain joins TRBV11-2 and TRBJ2-1, with D perhaps matching TRBD1 (5 bases). The CDR3 covers 14 residues. CDR1 is SGHAT and CDR2 is FQNNGV in the germline V gene. The V gene lost 5 bases and the J gene lost 4 bases, with 12 bases spanning the gap. The CDR3: CASSHSGQYNEQFF. Here the CDR3 DNA reads TGTGCCAGCAGCCATTCCGGACAATACAATGAGCAGTTCTTC.